Reported below is one T cell receptor (beta chain). The sample is drawn from a study of yellow fever vaccine responses in identical twins. The V gene lost 5 bases and the J gene lost 0 bases, with 8 bases spanning the gap. The germline V gene encodes CDR1 LNHDA and CDR2 SQIVND (reference sequence). The CDR3 runs to 14 residues. TCRdb itself ran the RT-PCR reads through MiXCR, one entry per CDR3 protein. The sample includes 3,000 to 4,000 distinct CDR3 sequences, 84% seen only once; the top ten take roughly 2.6%. This specimen was T cells from blood (PBMCs), unsorted or a sorted subset (not recorded which), taken before or after yellow fever vaccination (not recorded which). The clonotype comes from a woman aged 18-29 years who received the yellow fever vaccine. The rearrangement uses TRBV19 and TRBJ1-5; D is undetermined. CDR3 bases: TGTGCCAGTAGTCTAGGGTATAGCAATCAGCCCCAGCATTTT. Encoded protein: CASSLGYSNQPQHF.